This T cell receptor (beta chain) originates from a study of blood T cell repertoires in COVID-19. The overall study: Acute and convalescent COVID-19 samples came from the United States, Italy and Spain. PBMCs, B-cell-depleted T cells, or T cells provided the cDNA or gDNA that made up the material.

Under the authors' procedure: Amplified reference gene primers provided the basis for estimating nucleated cell counts. Sequenced by immunoSEQ multiplex PCR; TCRdb stores in-frame clones only, minus some. V and J calls and clone size are those listed in that table; D and trimming were worked out from the DNA. The sample lists just over 70,000 clones; 80% were seen once. V was clipped by 1 base and J by 5 bases; unmatched bases: 8. Germline V gene lookup returns CDR1 MNHEY and CDR2 SMNVEV (reference sequence). The CDR3 consists of 16 residues. Source material: peripheral blood. The V and J genes are TRBV27 and TRBJ2-5; TRBD2 matches 9 bases. The TCR originated in a man in his 70s who had recovered from COVID-19. CDR3 coding DNA: TGTGCCAGCAGTTTATGGGGCGGGGGGGCTTCGGAGACCCAGTACTTC. Protein product: CASSLWGGGASETQYF.